This passage covers 32 T cell receptor beta chains from one sample sequenced in a study of T cell clones after liver transplantation. Sequenced by immunoSEQ multiplex PCR; TCRdb stores in-frame clones only, minus some. The table records over 100,000 clones, approximately 85% of them present only once. Sequenced material: CD4+ T cells from blood, taken before liver transplant. The receptors derive from a human donor who received a liver transplant.

In this sample, this clone turned up a few times. This chain uses TRBV4-3 with TRBJ2-2; possibly TRBD2 for D (6 bases). Looked up from germline, CDR1 is LGHNA and CDR2 is YSLEER. This CDR3 has 16 amino acids. Trimming removed 4 bases at V and 6 bases at J, with 18 bases between. CDR3 protein: CASSLRPVAGSGELFF. CDR3 nucleotide sequence: TGCGCCAGCAGCCTCCGTCCCGTGGCGGGGTCCGGGGAGCTGTTTTTT.

V and J are TRBV19 and TRBJ1-5, with D hard to call. From germline, CDR1 is LNHDA and CDR2 SQIVND (reference sequence). The CDR3 spans 14 residues. V was cut by 1 base and J by 4 bases, with 8 bases left in between. The CDR3 nucleotides are TGTGCCAGTAGTATAGTGGAGGTAAATCAGCCCCAGCATTTT. Translated: CASSIVEVNQPQHF.

The V and J genes are TRBV5-1 and TRBJ2-3; 7 bases are a match to TRBD2. Germline V CDR1 and CDR2: SGHRS, YFSETQ. The CDR3 spans 14 residues. J was trimmed by 6 bases and V by 3 bases; bases with no gene match: 7. CDR3 nucleotides: TGCGCCAGCAGCTGGGCGGGAGTATCCGATACGCAGTATTTT. This codes for CASSWAGVSDTQYF.

The gene calls are TRBV12-5 and TRBJ2-7, with 11 nucleotides matching TRBD1. Germline lookup yields CDR1 LGHNT and CDR2 FRNRAP. V was clipped by 6 bases and J by 5 bases; unmatched bases: 3. This CDR3 spans 13 amino acids. The CDR3 nucleotides read TGTGCTAGTGGCCGGACAGGGGGCGACGAGCAGTACTTC. Translated, it gives CASGRTGGDEQYF.

J is TRBJ2-3 and V is TRBV7-3; D is uncertain. Per germline, CDR1 SGHTA and CDR2 FQGTGA. The CDR3 has 12 residues. V was pared by 3 bases and J by 2 bases, with 3 bases between. DNA for the CDR3: TGTGCCAGCAGCTTCGACACAGATACGCAGTATTTT. Protein product: CASSFDTDTQYF.

This clone came up a few times. The V gene is TRBV5-4, the J gene TRBJ1-2; 7 nucleotides match TRBD1. The CDR3 has 14 amino acids. V lost 0 bases to trimming and J lost 7 bases; unmatched junction nucleotides: 6. Per the germline V gene, CDR1 is SGHNT and CDR2 is YYREEE (reference sequence). CDR3 DNA sequence: TGTGCCAGCAGCTTGGTGACAGGGAGGGGTGGCTACACCTTC. Encoded protein: CASSLVTGRGGYTF.

The V call is TRBV7-3, the J call TRBJ1-2; D might be TRBD1 (6 bases). In germline, CDR1 is SGHTA, CDR2 FQGTGA. The CDR3 contains 15 residues. Trimming stripped 1 base from V and 0 bases from J, with 9 bases between. This CDR3 is CASSLKGHSNYGYTF. The DNA of the CDR3 is TGTGCCAGCAGCTTAAAGGGACATTCTAACTATGGCTACACCTTC.

This clone showed up just a few times. The V gene is TRBV19, the J gene TRBJ1-1; perhaps TRBD1 as D (5 bases). Germline values: CDR1 LNHDA, CDR2 SQIVND (reference sequence). This CDR3 is built from 14 residues. With 8 bases removed from V and 2 bases from J, the gap between germline ends came to 15 bases. CDR3 sequence: CASEKPGGNTEAFF. The CDR3 DNA reads TGTGCCAGTGAGAAACCGGGGGGAAACACTGAAGCTTTCTTT.

This clone has a single count. This sequence joins TRBV5-1 and TRBJ1-6, with TRBD1 identical over 7 bases. The CDR3 consists of 14 residues. J lost 6 bases, V lost 7 bases, and 7 bases had no gene match. The germline V gene encodes CDR1 SGHRS and CDR2 YFSETQ. The CDR3 DNA reads as TGCGCCAGCGCCGCAAACAGGGGTAATTCACCCCTCCACTTT. Amino acids: CASAANRGNSPLHF. Supplemented by reference TRBV5-1 and TRBJ1-6, the full variable domain reads KAGVTQTPRYLIKTRGQQVTLSCSPISGHRSVSWYQQTPGQGLQFLFEYFSETQRNKGNFPGRFSGRQFSNSRSEMNVSTLELGDSALYLCASAANRGNSPLHFGNGTRLTVT.

The chain joins TRBV21-1 to TRBJ2-2; whether TRBD1, the table's D call, matches the DNA was not checked. TRBV21-1 is an annotated pseudogene. CDR3 length: 16 amino acids. The CDR3 DNA sequence: TGTGCCAGCACCCACGGAGGGACAGGGGGCGCGGGGGAGCTGTTTTTT. This translates into CASTHGGTGGAGELFF.

V is TRBV27 and J is TRBJ1-5, with TRBD1 identical over 7 bases. The V gene's germline CDR1 is MNHEY and CDR2 SMNVEV (reference sequence). V lost 2 bases and J lost 7; bases outside the gene matches: 5. CDR3 length: 14 residues. CDR3 nucleotide sequence: TGTGCCAGCAGTTTACTACAGGGGACCCAGCCCCAGCATTTT. Protein: CASSLLQGTQPQHF.

V gene TRBV2 combines with J gene TRBJ2-7; no clear D. Germline values: CDR1 SNHLY, CDR2 FYNNEI. Trimming cost V 5 bases and J 0 bases, with 5 bases left between them. The CDR3 totals 12 residues. This chain's CDR3 is CASSSISYEQYF. As DNA, the CDR3 is TGTGCCAGCAGTTCCATCTCCTACGAGCAGTACTTC.

The gene calls are TRBV7-9 and TRBJ1-2, with D unclear. V was cut by 3 bases and J by 3 bases, with 5 bases left in between. The CDR3 sequence is 12 residues long. In germline, CDR1 is SEHNR, CDR2 FQNEAQ (reference sequence). The CDR3 coding sequence is TGTGCCAGCAGCTTTACGTACTATGGCTACACCTTC. This translates into CASSFTYYGYTF.

The chain joins TRBV5-8 to TRBJ1-2; D gene uncertain. Trimming took 0 bases from V and 1 from J, leaving 10 bases between them. Looked up from germline, CDR1 is SGHTS and CDR2 is YDEGEE. This CDR3 spans 15 amino acids. The chain's CDR3 is CASSLELGFNYGYTF. CDR3 sequence (DNA): TGTGCCAGCAGCTTGGAGCTTGGGTTTAACTATGGCTACACCTTC.

This clone was seen just once. The chain uses TRBV12-5 and TRBJ2-7; D is uncertain. Germline values: CDR1 LGHNT, CDR2 FRNRAP. The ends were cut back, 6 bases at V and 4 bases at J, with 7 bases in the middle. CDR3 length equals 11 residues. The CDR3, as DNA: TGTGCTAGTGGCATCCTATACGAGCAGTACTTC. Its protein product is CASGILYEQYF. Drawing the rest from reference TRBV12-5 and TRBJ2-7, the complete variable domain is DARVTQTPRHKVTEMGQEVTMRCQPILGHNTVFWYRQTMMQGLELLAYFRNRAPLDDSGMPKDRFSAEMPDATLATLKIQPSEPRDSAVYFCASGILYEQYFGPGTRLTVT.

The chain has TRBV5-6 and TRBJ1-1; D is undetermined. Germline-derived CDR1 and CDR2 are SGHDT and YYEEEE. The CDR3 length is 14 residues. Trimming left V 0 bases short and J 3 bases short, with 9 bases between. The CDR3 nucleotides read TGTGCCAGCAGCTTGGACGGGCGGGACACTGAAGCTTTCTTT. The encoded protein is CASSLDGRDTEAFF.

This sequence joins TRBV19 and TRBJ2-6; D is ambiguous. CDR3 length equals 16 residues. V shed 10 bases and J shed 2 bases, with 18 bases lying between them. Looked up from germline, CDR1 is LNHDA and CDR2 is SQIVND (reference sequence). The CDR3: CATHPGSPAGANVLTF. The CDR3 DNA is TGTGCCACCCACCCAGGTAGTCCGGCTGGGGCCAACGTCCTGACTTTC.

This sequence joins TRBV29-1 and TRBJ1-2; D ambiguous. Germline loops: CDR1 SQVTM, CDR2 ANQGSEA. The V end lost 0 bases, the J end lost 4 bases, and 9 bases lay between the germline ends. This CDR3 is built from 13 residues. This CDR3 is CSVEEDSFYGYTF. The CDR3 DNA is TGCAGCGTTGAAGAGGACTCCTTCTATGGCTACACCTTC.

J is TRBJ2-5 and V is TRBV9, with TRBD2 matching over 11 bases. Per the germline V gene, CDR1 is SGDLS and CDR2 is YYNGEE. This CDR3 is 15 amino acids long. With 0 bases clipped from V and 4 bases from J, the junction kept 2 bases outside the gene matches. Here the CDR3 reads CASSVGLAGLETQYF. The CDR3 nucleotides are TGTGCCAGCAGCGTAGGACTAGCGGGACTAGAGACCCAGTACTTC.

The J gene is TRBJ2-2, the V gene TRBV28, with a weak D call TRBD1 (6 bases). CDR3 length equals 15 residues. Germline-derived CDR1 and CDR2 are MDHEN and SYDVKM. V was shortened by 7 bases and J by 4 bases, with 16 bases between the two germline ends. For the CDR3, the DNA is TGTGCCAGCATGGGCCCGGGACACCTCACCGGGGAGCTGTTTTTT. Translated, it gives CASMGPGHLTGELFF. The full variable domain, rest sourced from reference TRBV28 and TRBJ2-2, is DVKVTQSSRYLVKRTGEKVFLECVQDMDHENMFWYRQDPGLGLRLIYFSYDVKMKEKGDIPEGYSVSREKKERFSLILESASTNQTSMYLCASMGPGHLTGELFFGEGSRLTVL.

This chain links TRBV29-1 with TRBJ2-2; 11 nucleotides line up with TRBD1. V trimming: 4 bases; J trimming: 6 bases; junction bases outside the gene matches: 10. The CDR3 has 16 residues. From germline, CDR1 is SQVTM and CDR2 ANQGSEA. The CDR3 sequence is CSVGPGQGVGPGELFF. The DNA of the CDR3 is TGCAGCGTTGGCCCGGGACAGGGGGTCGGCCCCGGGGAGCTGTTTTTT.

V usage is TRBV6-1 and J usage is TRBJ1-1; TRBD1 agrees at 7 bases. CDR1 is MNHNS and CDR2 is SASEGT in the germline V gene. This CDR3 is built from 12 residues. V trimming: 5 bases; J trimming: 8 bases; junction bases outside the gene matches: 5. DNA for the CDR3: TGTGCCAGCAGTCCAGGGGGTTTGGAAGCTTTCTTT. It encodes CASSPGGLEAFF.

V is TRBV7-8 and J is TRBJ1-1; no definite D call. The CDR3 spans 9 residues. Germline V gene lookup returns CDR1 SGHVS and CDR2 FQNEAQ. The V end lost 8 bases, the J end lost 8 bases, and 6 bases lay between the germline ends. The CDR3 nucleotides are TGTGCCAGCCAAAAAGAAGCTTTCTTT. Amino acids: CASQKEAFF.

Remarks on this clone: This specimen includes other DNA sequences encoding the same CDR3. This sequence joins TRBV13 and TRBJ2-3, with D hard to call. The CDR3 is 13 amino acids. V was clipped by 1 base and J by 3 bases, with 5 bases between them. In germline, CDR1 is PRHDT, CDR2 FYEKMQ (reference sequence). CDR3 sequence reads: CASSLEGTDTQYF. The DNA of the CDR3 is TGTGCCAGCAGCTTAGAAGGGACAGATACGCAGTATTTT.

This chain links TRBV7-9 with TRBJ2-3; D tentatively reads TRBD1 or TRBD2 (6 bases each). CDR1 and CDR2 from the germline V gene are SEHNR and FQNEAQ (reference sequence). The CDR3 is made up of 12 amino acids. V lost 1 base to trimming and J lost 8 bases, with 7 bases between them. The DNA of the CDR3 is TGTGCCAGCAGCTTAGAGGGGGGTACGCAGTATTTT. Translating gives CASSLEGGTQYF. Drawing the rest from reference TRBV7-9 and TRBJ2-3, the complete variable domain is DTGVSQNPRHKITKRGQNVTFRCDPISEHNRLYWYRQTLGQGPEFLTYFQNEAQLEKSRLLSDRFSAERPKGSFSTLEIQRTEQGDSAMYLCASSLEGGTQYFGPGTRLTVL.

V usage is TRBV9 and J usage is TRBJ1-1; perhaps TRBD1 as D (6 bases). With 4 bases removed from V and 5 bases from J, the gap between germline ends came to 12 bases. Germline V gene data show CDR1 as SGDLS and CDR2 as YYNGEE. This CDR3 has 13 residues. Here the CDR3 reads CASSSTGSTEAFF. The CDR3 DNA is TGTGCCAGCAGCTCCACAGGGTCAACTGAAGCTTTCTTT.

The chain uses TRBV29-1 and TRBJ2-3, with TRBD2 identical over 11 bases. In germline, CDR1 is SQVTM, CDR2 ANQGSEA. Germline trimming cut 5 bases from V and 0 bases from J; bases unmatched to any gene: 1. This CDR3 is built from 14 residues. CDR3 coding DNA: TGCAGCGTTTTAGCGGGGGGGAGCACAGATACGCAGTATTTT. Translated: CSVLAGGSTDTQYF.

The V and J genes are TRBV6-6 and TRBJ2-5, with D perhaps matching TRBD2 (6 bases). This CDR3 comprises 13 residues. Germline CDR1 and CDR2: MNHNY and SVGAGI (reference sequence). V lost 6 bases and J 5 bases, leaving 13 bases between the germline ends. CDR3 nucleotide sequence: TGTGCCAGCAGACCGGAGGGCCAGGAGACCCAGTACTTC. This encodes CASRPEGQETQYF.

The V gene is TRBV4-1, the J gene TRBJ2-3; 7 bases match TRBD1. Looked up from germline, CDR1 is MGHRA and CDR2 is YSYEKL. V lost 3 bases to trimming and J lost 5 bases; unmatched junction nucleotides: 11. This CDR3 contains 16 residues. CDR3 coding DNA: TGCGCCAGCAGCCAGAGCCAGACAGGGTTTGGAGATACGCAGTATTTT. It encodes CASSQSQTGFGDTQYF.

The chain recombines TRBV11-3 with TRBJ1-1, with a weak D call TRBD1 (6 bases). Germline V lookup: CDR1 SGHNT, CDR2 YENEEA. The CDR3 sequence is 12 residues long. With 2 bases removed from V and 5 bases from J, the gap between germline ends came to 6 bases. As DNA, the CDR3 is TGTGCCAGCAGCTTAAGGGGGACTGAAGCTTTCTTT. Its protein is CASSLRGTEAFF. Filled out from reference TRBV11-3 and TRBJ1-1, the complete variable domain reads EAGVVQSPRYKIIEKKQPVAFWCNPISGHNTLYWYLQNLGQGPELLIRYENEEAVDDSQLPKDRFSAERLKGVDSTLKIQPAELGDSAVYLCASSLRGTEAFFGQGTRLTVV.

The rearrangement links TRBV9 to TRBJ2-1, with D perhaps matching TRBD1 (6 bases). There are 13 residues in the CDR3. Germline V gives CDR1 SGDLS, CDR2 YYNGEE. V was cut by 4 bases and J by 9 bases, with 14 bases left in between. For the CDR3, the DNA is TGTGCCAGCAGCCCTGGGGGCTCAGGTGAGCAGTTCTTC. The encoded protein is CASSPGGSGEQFF. Supplemented by reference TRBV9 and TRBJ2-1, the full variable domain reads DSGVTQTPKHLITATGQRVTLRCSPRSGDLSVYWYQQSLDQGLQFLIQYYNGEERAKGNILERFSAQQFPDLHSELNLSSLELGDSALYFCASSPGGSGEQFFGPGTRLTVL.

CDR3 protein: CASSMDRTHYGYTF. The DNA for the CDR3 is TGTGCCAGCAGCATGGACAGGACGCATTATGGCTACACCTTC. The chain uses TRBV5-5 and TRBJ1-2; the match to TRBD1 covers 7 bases. The CDR3 spans 14 residues. J was trimmed by 5 bases and V by 4 bases; bases with no gene match: 8. CDR1 and CDR2 from the germline V gene are SGHKS and YYEKEE (reference sequence).